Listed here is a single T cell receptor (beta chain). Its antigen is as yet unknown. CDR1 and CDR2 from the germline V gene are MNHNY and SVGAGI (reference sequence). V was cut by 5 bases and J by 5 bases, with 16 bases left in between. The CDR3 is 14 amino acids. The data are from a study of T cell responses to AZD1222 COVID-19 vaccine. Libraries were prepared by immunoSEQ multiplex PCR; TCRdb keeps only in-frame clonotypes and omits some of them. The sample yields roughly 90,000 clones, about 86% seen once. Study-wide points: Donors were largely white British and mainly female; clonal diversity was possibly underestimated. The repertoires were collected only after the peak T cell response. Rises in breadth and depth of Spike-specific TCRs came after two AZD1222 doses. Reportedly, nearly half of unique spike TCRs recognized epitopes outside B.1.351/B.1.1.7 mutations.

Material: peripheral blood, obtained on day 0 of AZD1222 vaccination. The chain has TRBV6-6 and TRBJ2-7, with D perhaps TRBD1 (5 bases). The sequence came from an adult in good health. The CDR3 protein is CASSPYDSQNEQYF. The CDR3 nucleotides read TGTGCCAGCAGTCCCTATGACAGCCAGAACGAGCAGTACTTC.